This T cell receptor beta chain is from a study of CD8+CD57+ T cells in acquired aplastic anemia. The study, taken as a whole, reports: A set of some 28 CD8+ CDR3 sequences was shared between patients and controls, and these sequences appeared highly expressed in patients.

Worth noting for this clonotype: The antigen is unknown.

According to the study, genomic DNA was the template for TCR beta VDJ and CDR3 profiling. TCRdb re-called the reads through MiXCR, storing one row per CDR3 protein. This sample has about 170,000 distinct CDR3 sequences, with roughly 63% found just once. The CDR3 extends over 14 amino acids. The V end was cut by 5 bases, the J end by 13 bases, with 23 bases between. Germline loops: CDR1 SEHNR, CDR2 FQNEAQ (reference sequence). This clonotype was obtained from a human donor in good health. The gene calls are TRBV7-9 and TRBJ1-1, with a weak D call TRBD1 (6 bases). The sample comprised sorted CD4+, CD8+, or CD8+CD57+ T cells (not recorded which) from PBMCs. The CDR3 coding sequence is TGTGCCAGCAGCCTGGGTTCGGATCTAAAGGGGGTTTTCTTT. This codes for CASSLGSDLKGVFF.